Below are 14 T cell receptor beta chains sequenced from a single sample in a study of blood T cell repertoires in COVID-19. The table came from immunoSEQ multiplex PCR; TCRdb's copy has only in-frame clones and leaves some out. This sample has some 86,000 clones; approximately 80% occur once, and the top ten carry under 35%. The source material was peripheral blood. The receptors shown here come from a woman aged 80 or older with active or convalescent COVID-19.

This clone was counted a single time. CDR3 in amino acids: CASSLVADTDTQYF. The DNA for the CDR3 is TGTGCCAGCAGCTTAGTGGCGGACACAGATACGCAGTATTTT. This sequence joins TRBV7-9 and TRBJ2-3; D call uncertain. In germline, CDR1 is SEHNR, CDR2 FQNEAQ (reference sequence). The CDR3 is made up of 14 amino acids. V was clipped by 1 base and J by 2 bases, with 7 bases between them. Drawing the rest from reference TRBV7-9 and TRBJ2-3, the complete variable domain is DTGVSQNPRHKITKRGQNVTFRCDPISEHNRLYWYRQTLGQGPEFLTYFQNEAQLEKSRLLSDRFSAERPKGSFSTLEIQRTEQGDSAMYLCASSLVADTDTQYFGPGTRLTVL.

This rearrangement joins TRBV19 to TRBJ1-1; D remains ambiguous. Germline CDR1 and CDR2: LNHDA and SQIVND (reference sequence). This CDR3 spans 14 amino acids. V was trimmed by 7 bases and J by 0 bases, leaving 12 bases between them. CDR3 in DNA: TGTGCCAGTACTGTAGGAGGGCTGAACACTGAAGCTTTCTTT. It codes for CASTVGGLNTEAFF.

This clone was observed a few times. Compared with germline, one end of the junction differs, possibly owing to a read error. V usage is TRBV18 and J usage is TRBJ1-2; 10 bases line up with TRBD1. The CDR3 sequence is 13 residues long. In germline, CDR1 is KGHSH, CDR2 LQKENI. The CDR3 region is CASSPGQGIGCTF. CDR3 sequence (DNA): TGTGCCAGCTCACCGGGACAGGGGATCGGCTGCACCTTC.

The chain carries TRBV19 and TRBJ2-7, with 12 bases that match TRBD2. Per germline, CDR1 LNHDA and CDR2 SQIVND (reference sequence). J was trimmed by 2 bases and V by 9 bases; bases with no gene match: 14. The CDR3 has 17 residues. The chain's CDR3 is CASSKGLAGIQAYEQYF. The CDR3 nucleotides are TGTGCCAGCTCCAAGGGACTAGCGGGCATCCAGGCCTACGAGCAGTACTTC.

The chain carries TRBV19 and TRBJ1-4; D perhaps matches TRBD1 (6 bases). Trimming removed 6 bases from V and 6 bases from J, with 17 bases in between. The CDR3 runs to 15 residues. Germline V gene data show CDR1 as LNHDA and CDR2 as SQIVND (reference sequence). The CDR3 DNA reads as TGTGCCAGTAGGCTCGGGGGGGCCCGCTATGAAAAACTGTTTTTT. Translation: CASRLGGARYEKLFF.

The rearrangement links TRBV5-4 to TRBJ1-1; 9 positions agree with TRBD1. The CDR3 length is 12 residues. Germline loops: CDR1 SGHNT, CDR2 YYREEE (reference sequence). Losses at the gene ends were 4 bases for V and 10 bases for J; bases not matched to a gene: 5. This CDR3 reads CASSLLQGAAFF. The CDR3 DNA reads TGTGCCAGCAGCCTCCTACAGGGGGCAGCTTTCTTT.

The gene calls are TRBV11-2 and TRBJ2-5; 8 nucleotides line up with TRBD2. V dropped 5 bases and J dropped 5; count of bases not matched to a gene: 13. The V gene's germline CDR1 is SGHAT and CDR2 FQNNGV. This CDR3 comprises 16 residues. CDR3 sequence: CASSPRGGQAWETQYF. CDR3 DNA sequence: TGTGCCAGCAGCCCCCGCGGGGGGCAAGCGTGGGAGACCCAGTACTTC.

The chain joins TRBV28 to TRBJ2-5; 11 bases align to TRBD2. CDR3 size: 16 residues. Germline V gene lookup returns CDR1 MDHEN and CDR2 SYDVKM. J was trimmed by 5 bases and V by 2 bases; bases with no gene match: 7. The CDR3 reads CASSLGLAGGGETQYF. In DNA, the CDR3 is TGTGCCAGCAGTTTAGGGCTAGCGGGAGGTGGGGAGACCCAGTACTTC.

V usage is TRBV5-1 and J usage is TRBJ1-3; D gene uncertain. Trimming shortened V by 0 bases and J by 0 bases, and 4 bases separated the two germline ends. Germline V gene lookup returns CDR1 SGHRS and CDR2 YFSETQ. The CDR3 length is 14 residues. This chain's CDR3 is CASSLGPSGNTIYF. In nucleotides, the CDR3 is TGCGCCAGCAGCTTGGGGCCCTCTGGAAACACCATATATTTT.

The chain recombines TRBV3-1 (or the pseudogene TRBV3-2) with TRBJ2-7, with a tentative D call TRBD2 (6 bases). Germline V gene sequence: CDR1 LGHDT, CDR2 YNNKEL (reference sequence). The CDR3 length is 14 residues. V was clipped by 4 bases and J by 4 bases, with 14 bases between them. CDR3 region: CASSLLTSSYEQYF. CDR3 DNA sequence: TGTGCCAGCAGCCTCCTGACTAGTTCGTACGAGCAGTACTTC.

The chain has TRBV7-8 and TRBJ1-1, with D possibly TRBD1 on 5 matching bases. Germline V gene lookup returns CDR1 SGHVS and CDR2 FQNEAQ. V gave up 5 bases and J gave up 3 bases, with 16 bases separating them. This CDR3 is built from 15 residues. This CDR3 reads CASSAWEGEDTEAFF. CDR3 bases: TGTGCCAGCAGCGCTTGGGAAGGGGAGGACACTGAAGCTTTCTTT.

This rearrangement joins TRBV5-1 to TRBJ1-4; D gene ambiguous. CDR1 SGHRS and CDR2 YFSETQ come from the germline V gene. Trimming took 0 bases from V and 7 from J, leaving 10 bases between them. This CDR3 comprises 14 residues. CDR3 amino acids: CASSLDIWSEKLFF. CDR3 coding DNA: TGCGCCAGCAGCTTGGATATCTGGAGTGAAAAACTGTTTTTT.

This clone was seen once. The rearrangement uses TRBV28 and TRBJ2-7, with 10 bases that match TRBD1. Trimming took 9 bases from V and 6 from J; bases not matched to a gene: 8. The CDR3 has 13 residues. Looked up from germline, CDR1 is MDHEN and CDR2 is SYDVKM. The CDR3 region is CASSLRDRGEQYF. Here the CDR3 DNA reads TGTGCCAGTTCACTCCGGGACAGGGGCGAGCAGTACTTC.

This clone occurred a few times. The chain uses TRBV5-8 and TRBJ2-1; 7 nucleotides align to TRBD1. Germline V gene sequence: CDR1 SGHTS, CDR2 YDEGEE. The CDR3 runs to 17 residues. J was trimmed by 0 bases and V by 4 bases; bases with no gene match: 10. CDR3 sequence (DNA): TGTGCCAGCAGCCTTAAGGACAGGTACAGCTCCTACAATGAGCAGTTCTTC. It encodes CASSLKDRYSSYNEQFF.